The following is a TCR beta chain sequence with its context. Participants, roughly 18 to 100 years old, spanned under 25 US areas. Participants were placed into cohorts based on the clinical history they reported. This sample is drawn from a study of blood T cell repertoires in COVID-19. Study context: Material from acute and convalescent COVID-19 was sourced from the United States, Italy and Spain. T cells, B-cell-depleted T cells, or PBMCs provided the cDNA or gDNA that served as material.

Trimming removed 3 bases from V and 2 bases from J; junction bases left unmatched: 5. The CDR3 runs 16 residues. CDR1 is SGHTA, CDR2 FQGTGA, per germline. Libraries were prepared by immunoSEQ multiplex PCR; TCRdb keeps only in-frame clonotypes and omits some of them. The sample contains 170,000 or so clones, 88% of which appear only once. The chain combines TRBV7-3 with TRBJ2-2, with 8 bases identical to TRBD1. This sequence was found in a woman aged 45-60 years who had recovered from COVID-19. Sequenced material: PBMCs or T cells enriched from blood (not recorded which). The CDR3 is CASSLQGQANTGELFF. The CDR3 nucleotides are TGTGCCAGCAGCTTGCAGGGACAGGCAAACACCGGGGAGCTGTTTTTT. The entire variable domain, with the rest obtained from reference TRBV7-3 and TRBJ2-2, is as follows: GAGVSQTPSNKVTEKGKYVELRCDPISGHTALYWYRQSLGQGPEFLIYFQGTGAADDSGLPNDRFFAVRPEGSVSTLKIQRTERGDSAVYLCASSLQGQANTGELFFGEGSRLTVL.